This TCR beta chain derives from a study of cytomegalovirus exposure and HLA in healthy donors. Likely unrecorded immune exposures existed in these nominally healthy donors. This PCR relied on a set of 60 Vbeta primers and 13 Jbeta primers. Sequenced by immunoSEQ multiplex PCR; TCRdb stores in-frame clones only, minus some. The sample shows roughly 190,000 clones, about four fifths of them seen only once. CDR3 length: 14 amino acids. Deletions cut 0 bases from V and 4 bases from J, with 8 bases between. Germline CDR1 is SGHNT and CDR2 is YYREEE (reference sequence). This TCR was recovered from a woman aged 18-35 years in good health and CMV-seronegative. The V call is TRBV5-4, the J call TRBJ2-4, with unresolved D. Specimen: PBMCs. The CDR3 reads CASSLAGGKNIQYF. The DNA of the CDR3 is TGTGCCAGCAGCTTGGCGGGTGGAAAAAACATTCAGTACTTC.